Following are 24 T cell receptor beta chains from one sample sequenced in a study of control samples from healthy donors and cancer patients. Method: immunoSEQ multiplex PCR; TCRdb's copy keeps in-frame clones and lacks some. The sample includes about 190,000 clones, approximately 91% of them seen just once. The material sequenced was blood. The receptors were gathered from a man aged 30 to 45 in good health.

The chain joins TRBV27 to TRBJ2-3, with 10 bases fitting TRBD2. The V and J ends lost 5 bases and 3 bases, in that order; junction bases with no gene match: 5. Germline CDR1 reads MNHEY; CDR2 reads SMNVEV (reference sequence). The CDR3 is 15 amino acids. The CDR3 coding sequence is TGTGCCAGCAGTCCAAAGCGGGGGGGAACAGATACGCAGTATTTT. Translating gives CASSPKRGGTDTQYF.

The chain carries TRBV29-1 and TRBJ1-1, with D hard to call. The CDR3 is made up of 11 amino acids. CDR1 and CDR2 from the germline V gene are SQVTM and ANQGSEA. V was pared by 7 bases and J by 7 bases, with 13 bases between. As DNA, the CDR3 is TGCAGCGCGGTAAAGGGTGGTGAAGCTTTCTTT. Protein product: CSAVKGGEAFF.

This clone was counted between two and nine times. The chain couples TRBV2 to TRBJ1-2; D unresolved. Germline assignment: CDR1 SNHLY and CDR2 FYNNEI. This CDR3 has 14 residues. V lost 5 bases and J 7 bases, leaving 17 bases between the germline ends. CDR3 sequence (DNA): TGTGCCAGCAGTTTTAGGGTATTGGGTAGTGGCTACACCTTC. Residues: CASSFRVLGSGYTF.

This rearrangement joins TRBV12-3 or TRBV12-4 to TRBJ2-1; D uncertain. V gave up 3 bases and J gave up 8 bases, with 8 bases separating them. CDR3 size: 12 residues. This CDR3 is CASSFIIDEQFF. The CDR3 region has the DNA TGTGCCAGCAGTTTCATAATCGATGAGCAGTTCTTC.

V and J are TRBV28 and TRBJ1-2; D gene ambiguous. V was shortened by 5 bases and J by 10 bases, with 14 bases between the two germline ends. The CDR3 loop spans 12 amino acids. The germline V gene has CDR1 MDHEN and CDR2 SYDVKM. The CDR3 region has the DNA TGTGCCAGCAGTCCTCCTAAAGGCACCTACACCTTC. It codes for CASSPPKGTYTF.

The CDR3 DNA follows: TGTGCCAGCAGCAGCTCACAGGGGGCCTACACTGAAGCTTTCTTT. Amino acid sequence: CASSSSQGAYTEAFF. The chain employs TRBV9 and TRBJ1-1; 9 bases are shared with TRBD1. Germline values: CDR1 SGDLS, CDR2 YYNGEE. Germline trimming cut 4 bases from V and 3 bases from J; bases unmatched to any gene: 7. The CDR3 is 15 amino acids.

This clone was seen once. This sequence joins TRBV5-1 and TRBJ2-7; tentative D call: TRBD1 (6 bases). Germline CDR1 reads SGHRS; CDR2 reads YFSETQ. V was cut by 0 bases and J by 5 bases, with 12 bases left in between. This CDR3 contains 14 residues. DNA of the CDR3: TGCGCCAGCAGCTTGGGGGGGCCAGGACACGAGCAGTACTTC. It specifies CASSLGGPGHEQYF.

The CDR3 DNA sequence: TGTGCCAGCAGCCGAGGACAGGGTACCCACGAGCAGTACTTC. Translated: CASSRGQGTHEQYF. The chain has TRBV5-4 and TRBJ2-7, with TRBD1 matching 8 bases. V trimming: 4 bases; J trimming: 5 bases; junction bases outside the gene matches: 8. CDR3 length: 14 amino acids. Germline V gene data show CDR1 as SGHNT and CDR2 as YYREEE (reference sequence).

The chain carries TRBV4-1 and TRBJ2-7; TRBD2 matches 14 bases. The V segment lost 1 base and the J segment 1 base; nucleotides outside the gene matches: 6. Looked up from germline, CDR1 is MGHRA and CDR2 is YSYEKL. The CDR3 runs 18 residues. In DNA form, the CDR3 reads TGCGCCAGCAGCCAAGTACCCGGACTAGCGGGGGGATCCTACGAGCAGTACTTC. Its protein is CASSQVPGLAGGSYEQYF.

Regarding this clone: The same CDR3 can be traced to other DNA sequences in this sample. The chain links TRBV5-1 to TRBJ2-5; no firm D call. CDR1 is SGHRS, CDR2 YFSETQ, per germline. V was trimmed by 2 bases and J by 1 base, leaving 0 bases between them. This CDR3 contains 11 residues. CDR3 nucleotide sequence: TGCGCCAGCAGCTTCCAAGAGACCCAGTACTTC. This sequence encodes CASSFQETQYF.

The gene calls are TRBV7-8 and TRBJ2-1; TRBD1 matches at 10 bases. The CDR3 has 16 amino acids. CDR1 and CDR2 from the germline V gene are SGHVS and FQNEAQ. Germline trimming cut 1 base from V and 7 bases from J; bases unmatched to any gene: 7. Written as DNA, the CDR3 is TGTGCCAGCAGCTTAGTGGCCGGGACAGGGGCAAATGAGCAGTTCTTC. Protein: CASSLVAGTGANEQFF. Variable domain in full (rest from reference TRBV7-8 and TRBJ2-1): GAGVSQSPRYKVAKRGQDVALRCDPISGHVSLFWYQQALGQGPEFLTYFQNEAQLDKSGLPSDRFFAERPEGSVSTLKIQRTQQEDSAVYLCASSLVAGTGANEQFFGPGTRLTVL.

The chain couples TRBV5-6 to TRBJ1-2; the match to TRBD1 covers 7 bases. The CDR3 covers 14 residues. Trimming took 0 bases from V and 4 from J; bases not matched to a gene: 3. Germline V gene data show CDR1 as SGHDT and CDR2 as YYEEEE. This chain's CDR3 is CASSLVGGSYGYTF. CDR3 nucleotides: TGTGCCAGCAGCTTGGTAGGGGGCAGCTATGGCTACACCTTC. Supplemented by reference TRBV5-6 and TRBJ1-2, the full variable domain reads DAGVTQSPTHLIKTRGQQVTLRCSPKSGHDTVSWYQQALGQGPQFIFQYYEEEERQRGNFPDRFSGHQFPNYSSELNVNALLLGDSALYLCASSLVGGSYGYTFGSGTRLTVV.

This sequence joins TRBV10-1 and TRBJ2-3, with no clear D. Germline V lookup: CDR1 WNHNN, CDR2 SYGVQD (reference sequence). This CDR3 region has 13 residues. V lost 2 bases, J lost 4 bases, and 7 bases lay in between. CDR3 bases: TGCGCCAGCAGTGAGGTGGGTCCAGATACGCAGTATTTT. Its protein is CASSEVGPDTQYF.

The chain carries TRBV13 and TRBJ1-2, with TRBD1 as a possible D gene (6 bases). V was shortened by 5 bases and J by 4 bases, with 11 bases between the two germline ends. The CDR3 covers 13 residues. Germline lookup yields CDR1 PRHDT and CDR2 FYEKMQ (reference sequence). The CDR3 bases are TGTGCCAGCAGCACAACAGGGAGCTATGGCTACACCTTC. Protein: CASSTTGSYGYTF.

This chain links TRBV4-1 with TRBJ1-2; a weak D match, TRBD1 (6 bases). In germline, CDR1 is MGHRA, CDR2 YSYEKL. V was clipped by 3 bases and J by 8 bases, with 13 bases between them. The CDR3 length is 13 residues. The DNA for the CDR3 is TGCGCCAGCAGCCAGGACAGTAGCTCGGGCTACACCTTC. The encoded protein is CASSQDSSSGYTF.

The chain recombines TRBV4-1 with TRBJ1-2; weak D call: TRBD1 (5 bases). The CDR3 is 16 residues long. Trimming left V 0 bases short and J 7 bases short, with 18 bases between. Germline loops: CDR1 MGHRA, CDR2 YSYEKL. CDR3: CASSQDLLALGGGYTF. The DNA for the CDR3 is TGCGCCAGCAGCCAAGATCTTCTGGCGCTCGGGGGTGGCTACACCTTC.

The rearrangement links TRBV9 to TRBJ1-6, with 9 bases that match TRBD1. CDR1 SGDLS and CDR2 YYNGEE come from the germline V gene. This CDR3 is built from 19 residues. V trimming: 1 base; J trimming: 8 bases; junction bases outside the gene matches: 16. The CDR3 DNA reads TGTGCCAGCAGCGTAAAGAGTTTTTTCGGGGACAGGGTAGATTCACCCCTCCACTTT. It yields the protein CASSVKSFFGDRVDSPLHF.

Here the CDR3 DNA reads TGTGCCACCAGTGGAGGTGTTAGATTGAATGAGCAGTTCTTC. It is translated as CATSGGVRLNEQFF. This sequence joins TRBV24-1 and TRBJ2-1; D unresolved. V was shortened by 5 bases and J by 7 bases, with 14 bases between the two germline ends. The germline V gene has CDR1 KGHDR and CDR2 SFDVKD. The CDR3 spans 14 residues.

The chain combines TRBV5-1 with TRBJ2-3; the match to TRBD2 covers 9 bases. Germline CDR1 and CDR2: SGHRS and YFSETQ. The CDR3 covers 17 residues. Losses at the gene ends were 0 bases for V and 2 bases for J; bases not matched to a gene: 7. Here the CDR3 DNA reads TGCGCCAGCAGCTTGGCCGGGGCGGGGGGGCTCACAGATACGCAGTATTTT. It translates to CASSLAGAGGLTDTQYF.

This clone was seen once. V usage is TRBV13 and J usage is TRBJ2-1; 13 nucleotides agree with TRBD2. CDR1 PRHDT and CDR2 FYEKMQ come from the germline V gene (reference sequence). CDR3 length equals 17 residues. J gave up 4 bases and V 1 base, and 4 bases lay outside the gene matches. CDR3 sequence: CASSLARLAGGYNEQFF. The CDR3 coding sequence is TGTGCCAGCAGCTTAGCCCGACTAGCGGGGGGATACAATGAGCAGTTCTTC. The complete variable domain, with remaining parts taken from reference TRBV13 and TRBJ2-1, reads AAGVIQSPRHLIKEKRETATLKCYPIPRHDTVYWYQQGPGQDPQFLISFYEKMQSDKGSIPDRFSAQQFSDYHSELNMSSLELGDSALYFCASSLARLAGGYNEQFFGPGTRLTVL.

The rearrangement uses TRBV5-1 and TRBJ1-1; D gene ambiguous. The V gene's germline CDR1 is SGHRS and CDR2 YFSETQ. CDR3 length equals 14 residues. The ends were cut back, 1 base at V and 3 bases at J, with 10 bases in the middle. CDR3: CASSLYGADTEAFF. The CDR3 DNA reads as TGCGCCAGCAGCTTGTATGGCGCGGACACTGAAGCTTTCTTT.

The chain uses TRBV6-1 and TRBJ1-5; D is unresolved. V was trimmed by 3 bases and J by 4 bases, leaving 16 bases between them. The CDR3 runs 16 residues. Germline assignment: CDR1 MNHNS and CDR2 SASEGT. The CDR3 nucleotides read TGTGCCAGCAGTGATCCCCCCGGAGTACCAAATCAGCCCCAGCATTTT. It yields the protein CASSDPPGVPNQPQHF.

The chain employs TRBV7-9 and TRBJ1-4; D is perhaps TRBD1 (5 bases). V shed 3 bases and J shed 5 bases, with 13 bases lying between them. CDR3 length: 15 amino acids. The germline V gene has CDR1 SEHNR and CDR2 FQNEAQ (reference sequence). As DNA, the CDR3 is TGTGCCAGCAGCTTGGTCGGGGACGACAATGAAAAACTGTTTTTT. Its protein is CASSLVGDDNEKLFF.

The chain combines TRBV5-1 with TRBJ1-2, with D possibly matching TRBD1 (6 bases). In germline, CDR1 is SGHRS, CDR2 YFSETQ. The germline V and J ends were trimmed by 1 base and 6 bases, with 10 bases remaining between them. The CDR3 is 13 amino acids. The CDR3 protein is CASSLTGGNGYTF. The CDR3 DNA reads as TGCGCCAGCAGCTTGACGGGGGGCAATGGCTACACCTTC.